This is a list of T cell receptor beta chains from one sample in a study of immune heterogeneity within non-small cell lung tumors. Each CDR3 protein gets one entry after TCRdb re-called the multiplex PCR reads with MiXCR. Of about 2,000 distinct CDR3 sequences listed, under 30% are singletons. The source material was lung tumor tissue. These receptors all come from a woman aged 60 to 75 with non-small cell lung cancer. CDR3s include the opening cysteine and the closing phenylalanine or tryptophan.

J gene: TRBJ1-3
CDR3 length: 16
V gene: TRBV12-3/TRBV12-4
CDR3 protein: CASSLFAWDGGNTIYF

J gene: TRBJ2-7
CDR3 length: 16
V gene: TRBV3-1
CDR3 protein: CASSQGGGRADHEQYF

J gene: TRBJ2-4
CDR3 length: 11
V gene: TRBV6-5
CDR3 protein: CASSSKNIQYF

J gene: TRBJ2-7
CDR3 length: 12
V gene: TRBV6-2/TRBV6-3
CDR3 protein: CASSYSGSEQYF

J gene: TRBJ2-4
CDR3 length: 18
V gene: TRBV28
CDR3 protein: CASSPGRLHEPAKNIQYF

J gene: TRBJ2-1
CDR3 length: 18
V gene: TRBV20-1
CDR3 protein: CSARDLLSTGLKYNEQFF

J gene: TRBJ1-4
CDR3 length: 12
V gene: TRBV28
CDR3 protein: CASSPPRGKLFF

J gene: TRBJ2-1
CDR3 length: 17
V gene: TRBV10-1
CDR3 protein: CASSAGTHSREYNEQFF

J gene: TRBJ2-3
CDR3 length: 15
V gene: TRBV6-4
CDR3 protein: CASSDGLAGGDTQYF

J gene: TRBJ1-5
CDR3 length: 15
V gene: TRBV20-1
CDR3 protein: CSAPTGTGLGQPQHF

J gene: TRBJ2-1
CDR3 length: 13
V gene: TRBV19
CDR3 protein: CASSIVTFSEQFF

J gene: TRBJ1-6
CDR3 length: 13
V gene: TRBV5-1
CDR3 protein: CASAQGQASPLHF

J gene: TRBJ2-5
CDR3 length: 13
V gene: TRBV7-3
CDR3 protein: CASSRGQLETQYF

J gene: TRBJ2-2
CDR3 length: 13
V gene: TRBV6-2/TRBV6-3
CDR3 protein: CASSYGRPGELFF

J gene: TRBJ2-3
CDR3 length: 16
V gene: TRBV11-2
CDR3 protein: CASTTRGSGVTDTQYF

J gene: TRBJ2-2
CDR3 length: 14
V gene: TRBV29-1
CDR3 protein: CSVEDKGGSGELFF